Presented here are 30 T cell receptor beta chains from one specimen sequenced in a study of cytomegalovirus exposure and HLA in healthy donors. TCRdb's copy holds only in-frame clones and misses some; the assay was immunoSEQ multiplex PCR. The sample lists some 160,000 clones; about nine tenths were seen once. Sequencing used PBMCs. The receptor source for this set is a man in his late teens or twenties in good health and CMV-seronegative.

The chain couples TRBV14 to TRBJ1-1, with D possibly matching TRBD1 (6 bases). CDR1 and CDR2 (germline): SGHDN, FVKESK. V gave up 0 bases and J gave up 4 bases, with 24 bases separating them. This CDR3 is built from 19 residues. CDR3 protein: CASSQDNVLVARGATEAFF. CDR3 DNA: TGTGCCAGCAGCCAAGATAATGTACTTGTTGCGCGGGGGGCCACTGAAGCTTTCTTT.

The CDR3 loop is CASRTEPGQGNSPLHF. In DNA, the CDR3 is TGCGCCAGCAGAACCGAGCCGGGACAGGGGAATTCACCCCTCCACTTT. This chain uses TRBV5-1 with TRBJ1-6; 10 positions match TRBD1. Trimming cost V 5 bases and J 7 bases; bases outside gene matches: 9. Germline V gene lookup returns CDR1 SGHRS and CDR2 YFSETQ. The CDR3 is 16 residues long.

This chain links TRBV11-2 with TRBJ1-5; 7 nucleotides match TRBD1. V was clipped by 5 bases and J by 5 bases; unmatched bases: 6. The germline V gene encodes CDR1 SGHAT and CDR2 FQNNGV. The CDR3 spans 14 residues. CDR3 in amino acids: CASSIQGPDQPQHF. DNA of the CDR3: TGTGCCAGCAGCATACAGGGGCCTGATCAGCCCCAGCATTTT. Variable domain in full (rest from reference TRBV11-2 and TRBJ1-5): EAGVAQSPRYKIIEKRQSVAFWCNPISGHATLYWYQQILGQGPKLLIQFQNNGVVDDSQLPKDRFSAERLKGVDSTLKIQPAKLEDSAVYLCASSIQGPDQPQHFGDGTRLSIL.

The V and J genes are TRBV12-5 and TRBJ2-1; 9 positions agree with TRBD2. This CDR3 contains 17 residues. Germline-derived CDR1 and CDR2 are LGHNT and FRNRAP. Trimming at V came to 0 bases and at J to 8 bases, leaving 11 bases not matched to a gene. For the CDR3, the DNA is TGTGCTAGTGGTTTGGTACGGAGGCTAGCGGGACGGCATGAGCAGTTCTTC. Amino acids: CASGLVRRLAGRHEQFF.

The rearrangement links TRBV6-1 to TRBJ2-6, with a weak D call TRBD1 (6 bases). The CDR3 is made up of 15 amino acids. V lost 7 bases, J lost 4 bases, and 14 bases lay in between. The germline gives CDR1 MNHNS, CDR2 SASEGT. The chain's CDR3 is CASMQRTAGANVLTF. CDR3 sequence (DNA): TGTGCCAGCATGCAACGGACAGCCGGGGCCAACGTCCTGACTTTC.

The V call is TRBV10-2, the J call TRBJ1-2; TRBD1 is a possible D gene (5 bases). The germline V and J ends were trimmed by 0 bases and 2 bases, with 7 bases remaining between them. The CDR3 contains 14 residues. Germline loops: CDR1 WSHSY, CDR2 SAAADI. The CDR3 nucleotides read TGCGCCAGCAGTGAGTCTGGGGGGAACTATGGCTACACCTTC. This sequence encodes CASSESGGNYGYTF.

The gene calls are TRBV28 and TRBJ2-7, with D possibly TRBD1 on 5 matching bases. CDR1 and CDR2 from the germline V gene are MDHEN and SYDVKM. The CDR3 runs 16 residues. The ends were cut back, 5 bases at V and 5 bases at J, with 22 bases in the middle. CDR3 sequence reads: CASSQGAGGLPHEQYV. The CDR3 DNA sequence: TGTGCCAGCAGTCAAGGGGCAGGTGGCCTCCCCCACGAGCAGTACGTC.

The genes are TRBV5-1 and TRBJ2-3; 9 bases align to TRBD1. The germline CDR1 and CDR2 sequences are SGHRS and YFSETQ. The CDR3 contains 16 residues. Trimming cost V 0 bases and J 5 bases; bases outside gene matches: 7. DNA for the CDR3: TGCGCCAGCAGCTTGGGGACAGGGGAGGTAGGAGATACGCAGTATTTT. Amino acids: CASSLGTGEVGDTQYF.

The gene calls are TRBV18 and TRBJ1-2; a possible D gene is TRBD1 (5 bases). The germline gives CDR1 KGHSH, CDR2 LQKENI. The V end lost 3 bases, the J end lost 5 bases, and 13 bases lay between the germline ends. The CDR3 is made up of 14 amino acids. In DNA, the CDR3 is TGTGCCAGCTCACCGGAACAGGCCCTGTATGGCTACACCTTC. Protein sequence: CASSPEQALYGYTF.

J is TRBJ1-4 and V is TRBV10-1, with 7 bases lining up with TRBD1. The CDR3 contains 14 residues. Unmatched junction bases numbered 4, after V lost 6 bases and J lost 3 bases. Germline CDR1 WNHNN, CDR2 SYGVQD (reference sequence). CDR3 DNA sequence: TGCGCCAGCAGCACCGGGACAGCTAATGAAAAACTGTTTTTT. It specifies CASSTGTANEKLFF.

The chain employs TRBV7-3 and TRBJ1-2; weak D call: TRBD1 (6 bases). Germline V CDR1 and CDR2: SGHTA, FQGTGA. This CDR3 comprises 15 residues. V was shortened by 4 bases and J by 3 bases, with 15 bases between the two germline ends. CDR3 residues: CASSSEGGPHYGYTF. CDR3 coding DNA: TGTGCCAGCAGCTCCGAGGGGGGGCCTCACTATGGCTACACCTTC.

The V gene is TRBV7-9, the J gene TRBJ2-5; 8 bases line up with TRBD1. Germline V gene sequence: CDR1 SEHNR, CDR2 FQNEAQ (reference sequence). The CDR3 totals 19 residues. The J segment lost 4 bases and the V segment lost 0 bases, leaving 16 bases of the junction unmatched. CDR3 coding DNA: TGTGCCAGCAGCTTAGCGGAGTGGCAGGGGGCTGGGTATTTAGAGACCCAGTACTTC. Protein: CASSLAEWQGAGYLETQYF.

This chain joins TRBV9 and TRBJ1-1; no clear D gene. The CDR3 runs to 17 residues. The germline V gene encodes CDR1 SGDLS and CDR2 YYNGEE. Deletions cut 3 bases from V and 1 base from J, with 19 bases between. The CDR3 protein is CASSGGLPPNGNTEAFF. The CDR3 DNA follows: TGTGCCAGCAGCGGAGGACTGCCGCCCAACGGGAACACTGAAGCTTTCTTT.

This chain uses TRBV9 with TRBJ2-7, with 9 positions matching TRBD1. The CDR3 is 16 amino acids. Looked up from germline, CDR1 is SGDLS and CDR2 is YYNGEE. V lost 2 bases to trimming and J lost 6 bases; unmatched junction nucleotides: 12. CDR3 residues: CASSVSWGQGLSEQYF. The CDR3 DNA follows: TGTGCCAGCAGCGTCTCCTGGGGACAGGGCTTGAGCGAGCAGTACTTC.

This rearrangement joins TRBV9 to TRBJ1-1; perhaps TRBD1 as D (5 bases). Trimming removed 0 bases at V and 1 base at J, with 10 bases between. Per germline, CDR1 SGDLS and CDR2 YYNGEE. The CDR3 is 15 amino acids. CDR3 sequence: CASSVDGGRNTEAFF. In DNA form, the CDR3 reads TGTGCCAGCAGCGTAGACGGGGGGAGGAACACTGAAGCTTTCTTT.

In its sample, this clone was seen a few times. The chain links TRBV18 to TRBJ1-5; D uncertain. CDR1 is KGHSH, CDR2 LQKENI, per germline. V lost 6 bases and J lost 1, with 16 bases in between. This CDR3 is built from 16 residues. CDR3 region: CASSPGVGMSNQPQHF. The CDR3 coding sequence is TGTGCCAGCTCCCCGGGAGTGGGGATGAGCAATCAGCCCCAGCATTTT.

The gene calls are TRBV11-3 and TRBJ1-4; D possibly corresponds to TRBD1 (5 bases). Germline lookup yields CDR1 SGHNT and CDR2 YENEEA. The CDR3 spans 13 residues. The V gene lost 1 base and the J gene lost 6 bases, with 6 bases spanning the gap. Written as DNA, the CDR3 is TGTGCCAGCAGCTTAGCGGGGGATGAAAAACTGTTTTTT. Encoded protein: CASSLAGDEKLFF.

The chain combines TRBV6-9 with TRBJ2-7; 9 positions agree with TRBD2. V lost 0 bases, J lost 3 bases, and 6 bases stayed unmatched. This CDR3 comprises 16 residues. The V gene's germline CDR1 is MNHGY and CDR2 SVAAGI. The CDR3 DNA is TGTGCCAGCAGTTATTCGTCGCGGGAGGGAGGCTACGAGCAGTACGTC. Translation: CASSYSSREGGYEQYV.

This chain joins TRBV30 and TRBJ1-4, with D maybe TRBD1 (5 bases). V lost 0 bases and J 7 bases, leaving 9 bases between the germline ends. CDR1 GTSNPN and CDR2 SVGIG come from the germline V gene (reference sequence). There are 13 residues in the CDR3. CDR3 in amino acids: CAWSVRRGEKLFF. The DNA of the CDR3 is TGTGCCTGGAGTGTACGAAGGGGTGAAAAACTGTTTTTT. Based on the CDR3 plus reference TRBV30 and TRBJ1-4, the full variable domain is SQTIHQWPATLVQPVGSPLSLECTVEGTSNPNLYWYRQAAGRGLQLLFYSVGIGQISSEVPQNLSASRPQDRQFILSSKKLLLSDSGFYLCAWSVRRGEKLFFGSGTQLSVL.

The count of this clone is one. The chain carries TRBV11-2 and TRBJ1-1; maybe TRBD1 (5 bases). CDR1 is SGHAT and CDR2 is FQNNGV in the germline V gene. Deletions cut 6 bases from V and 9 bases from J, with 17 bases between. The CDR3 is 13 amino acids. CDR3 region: CASRTRRGGKAFF. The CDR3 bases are TGTGCCAGCAGAACTCGGCGGGGGGGTAAAGCTTTCTTT.

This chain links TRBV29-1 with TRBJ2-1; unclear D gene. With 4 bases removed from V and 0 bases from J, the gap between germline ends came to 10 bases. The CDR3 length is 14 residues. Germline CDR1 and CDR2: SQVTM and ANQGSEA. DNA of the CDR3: TGCAGCGTTGGGCCAGGTAGCTCCTACAATGAGCAGTTCTTC. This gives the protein CSVGPGSSYNEQFF.

The CDR3 DNA follows: TGTGCCAGCACCACACCCTTTTCCCCCTATGGCTACACCTTC. As protein: CASTTPFSPYGYTF. This sequence joins TRBV5-6 and TRBJ1-2, with D hard to call. The CDR3 is made up of 14 amino acids. In germline, CDR1 is SGHDT, CDR2 YYEEEE. Trimming took off 6 bases at V and 4 bases at J, with 16 bases between the two ends.

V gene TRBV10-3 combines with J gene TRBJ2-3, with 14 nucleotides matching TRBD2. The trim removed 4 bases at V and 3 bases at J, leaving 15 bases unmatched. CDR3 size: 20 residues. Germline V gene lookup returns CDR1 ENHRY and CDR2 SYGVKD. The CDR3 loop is CAISASQGLGLAGGTDTQYF. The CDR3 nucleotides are TGTGCCATCAGTGCCTCCCAGGGGTTAGGACTAGCGGGGGGTACAGATACGCAGTATTTT.

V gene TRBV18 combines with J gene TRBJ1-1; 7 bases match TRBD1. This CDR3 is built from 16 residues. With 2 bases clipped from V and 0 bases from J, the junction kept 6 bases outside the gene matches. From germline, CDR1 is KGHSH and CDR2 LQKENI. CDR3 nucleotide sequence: TGTGCCAGCTCACCAGGAACAGGGGACCTGAACACTGAAGCTTTCTTT. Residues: CASSPGTGDLNTEAFF.

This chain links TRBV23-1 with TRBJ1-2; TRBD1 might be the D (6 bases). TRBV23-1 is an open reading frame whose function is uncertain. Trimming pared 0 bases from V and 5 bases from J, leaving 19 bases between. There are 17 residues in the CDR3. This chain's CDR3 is CASSQSPWRGAEYGYTF. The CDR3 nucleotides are TGCGCCAGCAGTCAATCCCCGTGGCGGGGGGCTGAATATGGCTACACCTTC.

The CDR3 is CASSQSRHRAGKSSDTQYF. In DNA, the CDR3 is TGCGCCAGCAGCCAATCCCGACACCGAGCGGGAAAGAGCTCAGATACGCAGTATTTT. V gene TRBV4-3 combines with J gene TRBJ2-3; 7 nucleotides agree with TRBD2. CDR1 LGHNA and CDR2 YSLEER come from the germline V gene. V lost 2 bases and J lost 4; bases outside the gene matches: 18. The CDR3 extends over 19 amino acids.

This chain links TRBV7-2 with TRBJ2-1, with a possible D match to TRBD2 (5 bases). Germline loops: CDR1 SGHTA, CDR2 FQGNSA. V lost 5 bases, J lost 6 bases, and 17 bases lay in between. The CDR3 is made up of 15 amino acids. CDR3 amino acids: CASSRRGPDSNEQFF. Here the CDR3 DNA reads TGTGCCAGCAGCCGGCGAGGGCCGGACTCCAATGAGCAGTTCTTC.

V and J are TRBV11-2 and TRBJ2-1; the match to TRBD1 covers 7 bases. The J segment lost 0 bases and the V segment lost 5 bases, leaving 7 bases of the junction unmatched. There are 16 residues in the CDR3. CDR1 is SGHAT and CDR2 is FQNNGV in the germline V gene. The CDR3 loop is CASSTIRGSSYNEQFF. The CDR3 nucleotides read TGTGCCAGCAGCACAATCAGGGGGAGCTCCTACAATGAGCAGTTCTTC. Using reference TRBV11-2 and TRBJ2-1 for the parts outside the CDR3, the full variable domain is EAGVAQSPRYKIIEKRQSVAFWCNPISGHATLYWYQQILGQGPKLLIQFQNNGVVDDSQLPKDRFSAERLKGVDSTLKIQPAKLEDSAVYLCASSTIRGSSYNEQFFGPGTRLTVL.

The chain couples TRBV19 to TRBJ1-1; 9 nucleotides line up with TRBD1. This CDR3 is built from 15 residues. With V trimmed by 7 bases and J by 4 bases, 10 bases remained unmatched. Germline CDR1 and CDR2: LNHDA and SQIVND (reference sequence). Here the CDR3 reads CASKLAGTGTTEAFF. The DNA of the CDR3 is TGTGCCAGTAAATTAGCCGGGACAGGGACCACTGAAGCTTTCTTT.

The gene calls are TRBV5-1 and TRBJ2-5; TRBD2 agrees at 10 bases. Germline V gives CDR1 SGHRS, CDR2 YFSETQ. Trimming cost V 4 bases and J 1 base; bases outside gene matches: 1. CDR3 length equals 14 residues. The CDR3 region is CASSVAGGQETQYF. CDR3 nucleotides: TGCGCCAGCAGCGTAGCGGGGGGCCAAGAGACCCAGTACTTC.